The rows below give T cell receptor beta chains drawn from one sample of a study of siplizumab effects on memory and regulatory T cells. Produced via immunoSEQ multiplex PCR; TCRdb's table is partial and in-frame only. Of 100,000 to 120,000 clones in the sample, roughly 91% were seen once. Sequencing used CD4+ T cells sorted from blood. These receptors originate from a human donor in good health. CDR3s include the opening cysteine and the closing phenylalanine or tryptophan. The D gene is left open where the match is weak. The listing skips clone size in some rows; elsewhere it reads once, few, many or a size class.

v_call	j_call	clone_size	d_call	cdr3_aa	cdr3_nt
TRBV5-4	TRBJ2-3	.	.	CASSLRFTDTQYF	TGTGCCAGCAGTCTCAGGTTCACAGATACGCAGTATTTT
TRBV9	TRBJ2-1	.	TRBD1	CASSGTGRNEQFF	TGTGCCAGCAGCGGGACAGGGAGGAATGAGCAGTTCTTC
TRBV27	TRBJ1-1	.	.	CASSLSRGVSTEAFF	TGTGCCAGCAGTTTATCTCGGGGCGTTAGCACTGAAGCTTTCTTT
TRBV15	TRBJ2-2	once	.	CATKQIPNTGELFF	TGTGCCACCAAACAGATCCCGAACACCGGGGAGCTGTTTTTT
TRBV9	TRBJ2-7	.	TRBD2	CASSVGGTIIYEQYF	TGTGCCAGCAGCGTAGGGGGGACTATAATCTACGAGCAGTACTTC
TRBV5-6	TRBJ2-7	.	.	CASSWLGGYEQYF	TGTGCCAGCAGTTGGCTAGGGGGCTACGAGCAGTACTTC
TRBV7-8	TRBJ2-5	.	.	CASSGIGTVGVETQYF	TGTGCCAGCAGCGGTATCGGGACTGTGGGTGTGGAGACCCAGTACTTC
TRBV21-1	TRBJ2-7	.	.	CASSRLGQNTYEQYF	TGTGCCAGCAGTAGACTGGGACAGAATACCTACGAGCAGTACTTC
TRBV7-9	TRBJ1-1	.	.	CASSPRGRGRLTEAFF	TGTGCCAGCAGCCCCCGTGGGCGGGGTAGGCTCACTGAAGCTTTCTTT
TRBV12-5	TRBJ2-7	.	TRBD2	CASGLFPSGIPLEQYF	TGTGCTAGTGGTTTGTTTCCTAGCGGGATCCCCCTGGAGCAGTACTTC
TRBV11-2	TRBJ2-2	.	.	CASSLHFSGELFF	TGTGCCAGCAGCTTACACTTTTCCGGGGAGCTGTTTTTT
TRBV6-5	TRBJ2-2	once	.	CASSYALVPLAGELFF	TGTGCCAGCAGTTACGCACTAGTTCCCCTGGCCGGGGAGCTGTTTTTT
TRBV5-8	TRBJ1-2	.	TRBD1	CASSFGTGGRGGYTF	TGTGCCAGCAGCTTTGGTACAGGGGGCAGGGGTGGCTACACCTTC
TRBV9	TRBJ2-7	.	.	CASSVSGASYEQYF	TGTGCCAGCAGCGTATCAGGGGCCTCCTACGAGCAGTACTTC
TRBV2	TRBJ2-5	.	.	CASSVGGVGQETQYF	TGTGCCAGCAGTGTGGGGGGTGTTGGCCAAGAGACCCAGTACTTC
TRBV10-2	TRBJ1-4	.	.	CASGISRNNEKLFF	TGCGCCAGCGGGATTTCGAGGAATAATGAAAAACTGTTTTTT
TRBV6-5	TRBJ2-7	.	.	CASSIGISYEQYF	TGTGCCAGCAGTATAGGAATCAGCTACGAGCAGTACTTC
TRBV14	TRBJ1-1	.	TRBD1	CASSLRTGGNTEAFF	TGTGCCAGCAGCTTACGGACAGGGGGAAACACTGAAGCTTTCTTT
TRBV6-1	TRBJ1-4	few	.	CATRKTGSVEKLFF	TGTGCCACTCGAAAAACAGGGAGTGTGGAAAAACTGTTTTTT
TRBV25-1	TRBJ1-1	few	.	CASSKDGNTEAFF	TGTGCCAGCAGTAAGGACGGTAACACTGAAGCTTTCTTT
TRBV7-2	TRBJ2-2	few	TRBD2	CASSLSGGARTGELFF	TGTGCCAGCAGCTTAAGCGGGGGGGCCCGAACCGGGGAGCTGTTTTTT
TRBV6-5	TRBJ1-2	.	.	CASTLRAGDQHGYTF	TGTGCCAGCACCCTAAGGGCGGGGGATCAACATGGCTACACCTTC
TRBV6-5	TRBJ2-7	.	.	CASSYLREQYF	TGTGCCAGCAGTTACTTGCGGGAGCAGTACTTC
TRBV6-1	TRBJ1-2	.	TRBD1	CASTRQGAGGYTF	TGTGCCAGCACCCGACAGGGGGCGGGTGGCTACACCTTC
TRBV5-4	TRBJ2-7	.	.	CASSLLGNEQYF	TGTGCCAGCAGCTTGCTCGGAAACGAGCAGTACTTC
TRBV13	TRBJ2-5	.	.	CASSRVAALQYF	TGTGCCAGCAGCCGCGTGGCCGCCTTACAGTACTTC
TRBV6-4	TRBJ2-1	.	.	CASSAGGGLNTYNEQFF	TGTGCCAGCAGTGCAGGAGGTGGGCTAAACACTTACAATGAGCAGTTCTTC
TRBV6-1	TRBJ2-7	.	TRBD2	CASVPWTSGGAKQYF	TGTGCCAGCGTTCCTTGGACTAGCGGGGGGGCGAAGCAGTACTTC
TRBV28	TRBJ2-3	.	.	CASSRGRIDTQYF	TGTGCCAGCAGCCGCGGACGGATAGATACGCAGTATTTT
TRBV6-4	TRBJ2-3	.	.	CATSRGHTDTQYF	TGTGCCACCTCCCGGGGCCACACAGATACGCAGTATTTT
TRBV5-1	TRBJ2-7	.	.	CASSRQDGGYEQYF	TGCGCCAGCAGCCGCCAGGACGGTGGATACGAGCAGTACTTC
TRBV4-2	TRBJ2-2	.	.	CASSQAAGPGELFF	TGTGCCAGCAGCCAAGCGGCGGGACCCGGGGAGCTGTTTTTT
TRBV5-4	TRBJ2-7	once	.	CASSLAGSTYEQYF	TGTGCCAGCAGCTTGGCGGGGAGCACCTACGAGCAGTACTTC
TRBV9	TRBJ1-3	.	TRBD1	CASSVGQGRGAGNTIYF	TGTGCCAGCAGCGTGGGACAGGGACGAGGCGCTGGAAACACCATATATTTT
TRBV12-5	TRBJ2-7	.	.	CASGLVVTSSYEQYF	TGTGCTAGTGGTTTGGTTGTGACTAGTTCCTACGAGCAGTACTTC
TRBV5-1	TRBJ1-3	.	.	CASSLVGTSGNTIYF	TGCGCCAGCAGCTTGGTTGGGACCTCTGGAAACACCATATATTTT
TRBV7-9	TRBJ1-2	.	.	CASSLETYGYTF	TGTGCCAGCAGCTTAGAGACTTATGGCTACACCTTC
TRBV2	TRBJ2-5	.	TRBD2	CASGALADQETQYF	TGTGCCAGCGGGGCCCTAGCGGACCAAGAGACCCAGTACTTC
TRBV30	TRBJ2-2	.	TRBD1	CAWKRTGTGLSGELFF	TGTGCCTGGAAGAGAACCGGGACAGGGTTGTCCGGGGAGCTGTTTTTT
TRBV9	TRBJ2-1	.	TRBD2	CASSRLTSGSYNEQFF	TGTGCCAGCAGCCGTTTGACTAGCGGGAGCTACAATGAGCAGTTCTTC
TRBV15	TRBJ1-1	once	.	CATSRDSGQVTEAFF	TGTGCCACCAGCAGGGACAGTGGGCAGGTCACTGAAGCTTTCTTT
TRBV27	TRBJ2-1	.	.	CASRHRASSYNEQFF	TGTGCCAGCAGACACAGGGCTAGCTCCTACAATGAGCAGTTCTTC
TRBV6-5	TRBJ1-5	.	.	CASSYRLNQPQHF	TGTGCCAGCAGTTACCGCCTCAATCAGCCCCAGCATTTT
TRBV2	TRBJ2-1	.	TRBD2	CARGTSGNEQFF	TGTGCCAGGGGGACTAGCGGCAATGAGCAGTTCTTC
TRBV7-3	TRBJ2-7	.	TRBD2	CASSETSGGAAEQYF	TGTGCCAGCAGCGAAACTAGCGGGGGGGCCGCCGAGCAGTACTTC
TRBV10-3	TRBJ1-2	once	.	CAISEDINYGYTF	TGTGCCATCAGTGAAGACATCAACTATGGCTACACCTTC
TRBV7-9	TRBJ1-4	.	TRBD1	CASSLVGQVEKLFF	TGTGCCAGCAGCTTAGTTGGACAGGTGGAAAAACTGTTTTTT
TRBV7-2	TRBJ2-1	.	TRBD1	CASSTDRWNEQFF	TGTGCCAGCAGCACGGACAGGTGGAATGAGCAGTTCTTC
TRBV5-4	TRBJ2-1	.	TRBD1	CASSGTVYNEQFF	TGTGCCAGCAGCGGGACAGTATACAATGAGCAGTTCTTC
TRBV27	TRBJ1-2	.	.	CASSFGGNYGYTF	TGTGCCAGCAGTTTTGGAGGGAACTATGGCTACACCTTC
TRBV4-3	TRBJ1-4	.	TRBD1	CASSQASDRGNEKLFF	TGCGCCAGCAGCCAAGCGAGCGACAGGGGTAATGAAAAACTGTTTTTT
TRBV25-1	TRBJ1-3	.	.	CASSESVEGNTIYF	TGTGCCAGCAGTGAATCCGTGGAGGGAAACACCATATATTTT
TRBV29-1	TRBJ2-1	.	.	CSVEDRRVGNEQFF	TGCAGCGTTGAAGATCGCAGGGTTGGAAATGAGCAGTTCTTC
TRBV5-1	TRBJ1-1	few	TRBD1	CASSWFGQGDTEAFF	TGCGCCAGCAGCTGGTTCGGACAGGGAGACACTGAAGCTTTCTTT
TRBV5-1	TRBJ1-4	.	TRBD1	CASSGRGQEKLFF	TGCGCCAGCAGTGGCAGGGGGCAGGAAAAACTGTTTTTT
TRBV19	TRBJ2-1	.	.	CASSIRADLYNEQFF	TGTGCCAGTAGTATTAGGGCGGACCTCTACAATGAGCAGTTCTTC
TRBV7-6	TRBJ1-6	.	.	CASSLEGDNSPLHF	TGTGCCAGCAGCTTAGAAGGGGATAATTCACCCCTCCACTTT
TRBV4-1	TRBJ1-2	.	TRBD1	CASSPEGQGANRKSHGYTF	TGCGCCAGCAGCCCGGAAGGACAGGGGGCAAACCGTAAATCCCATGGCTACACCTTC
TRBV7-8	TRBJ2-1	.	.	CASSPRQESDNEQFF	TGTGCCAGCAGCCCGAGACAGGAGTCAGACAATGAGCAGTTCTTC